One sample yielded the 10 T cell receptor beta chains listed below, sequenced in a study of blood T cell repertoires in COVID-19 (dated by TCRdb to between 2020 and 2021). Library preparation employed the immunoSEQ multiplex PCR assay. In its TCRdb copy, this immuneACCESS table keeps in-frame sequences only and misses some clones. Where compared with another copy, unresolved V genes explain less than half of these, and the others have no known cause. The sample table shows under 350,000 clones, and approximately 87% are seen once. About 4.5% of the sample belongs to the ten largest clones. Sequenced sample: peripheral blood. The source is a man between 60 and 75 years old who had recovered from COVID-19.

V is TRBV11-1 and J is TRBJ2-7; perhaps TRBD1 as D (5 bases). V dropped 2 bases and J dropped 4 bases, with 12 bases sitting between them. Per germline, CDR1 SGHAT and CDR2 FQDESV (reference sequence). This CDR3 spans 14 amino acids. DNA of the CDR3: TGTGCCAGCAGCTTATTGACAGCAAAGTACGAGCAGTACTTC. Its translation: CASSLLTAKYEQYF.

The genes are TRBV6-2 or TRBV6-3 and TRBJ2-2, with D hard to call. Germline V gene lookup returns CDR1 MNHEY and CDR2 SVGEGT. V lost 6 bases, J lost 1 base, and 15 bases lay in between. The CDR3 runs 16 residues. The CDR3 DNA follows: TGTGCCAGCAGCCGATACCTGACGGGGAACACCGGGGAGCTGTTTTTT. Protein sequence: CASSRYLTGNTGELFF.

The V and J genes are TRBV28 and TRBJ2-2, with D possibly TRBD2 on 5 matching bases. V dropped 0 bases and J dropped 1 base, with 9 bases sitting between them. Germline CDR1 and CDR2: MDHEN and SYDVKM. The CDR3 loop spans 16 amino acids. The CDR3, as DNA: TGTGCCAGCAGTTTATGGGCAGGACTGAACACCGGGGAGCTGTTTTTT. The encoded protein is CASSLWAGLNTGELFF.

This rearrangement joins TRBV7-6 to TRBJ1-5; 9 bases line up with TRBD1. This CDR3 is built from 14 residues. J gave up 4 bases and V 5 bases, and 3 bases lay outside the gene matches. Germline V CDR1 and CDR2: SGHVS, FNYEAQ. CDR3 loop: CASSIGQGNQPQHF. The CDR3, as DNA: TGTGCCAGCAGCATTGGACAGGGGAATCAGCCCCAGCATTTT.

V and J are TRBV29-1 and TRBJ2-2, with 9 bases aligning to TRBD1. CDR1 is SQVTM and CDR2 is ANQGSEA in the germline V gene. CDR3 length: 12 residues. Trimming cost V 7 bases and J 6 bases; bases outside gene matches: 3. CDR3 in DNA: TGCAGCGCCAGACAGGGGGCCGGGGAGCTGTTTTTT. Protein product: CSARQGAGELFF.

The rearrangement links TRBV27 to TRBJ2-5; 11 nucleotides match TRBD2. The germline CDR1 and CDR2 sequences are MNHEY and SMNVEV (reference sequence). This CDR3 is 15 amino acids long. Germline trimming cut 5 bases from V and 7 bases from J; bases unmatched to any gene: 9. The CDR3 is CASSPLAGGRGTQYF. The DNA of the CDR3 is TGTGCCAGCAGTCCCTTAGCGGGGGGGAGGGGGACCCAGTACTTC.

This chain connects TRBV27 to TRBJ2-3; 8 bases are a match to TRBD1. Trimming removed 6 bases from V and 4 bases from J; junction bases left unmatched: 9. The CDR3 contains 15 residues. Looked up from germline, CDR1 is MNHEY and CDR2 is SMNVEV (reference sequence). Here the CDR3 DNA reads TGTGCCAGCAGGTGGACAGGGTTAGTTTCAGATACGCAGTATTTT. Protein product: CASRWTGLVSDTQYF.

The chain uses TRBV5-8 and TRBJ1-5; D remains ambiguous. Germline V gene sequence: CDR1 SGHTS, CDR2 YDEGEE. V dropped 0 bases and J dropped 3 bases, with 13 bases sitting between them. The CDR3 has 16 residues. CDR3 protein: CASSLGERSFNQPQHF. CDR3 DNA sequence: TGTGCCAGCAGCTTGGGGGAGCGCAGTTTCAATCAGCCCCAGCATTTT.

This chain joins TRBV11-3 and TRBJ2-2; D ambiguous. Trimming cost V 2 bases and J 3 bases, with 10 bases left between them. The germline CDR1 and CDR2 sequences are SGHNT and YENEEA. This CDR3 spans 15 amino acids. CDR3 sequence (DNA): TGTGCCAGCAGCTTATTCGCCGGAGACACCGGGGAGCTGTTTTTT. It translates to CASSLFAGDTGELFF.

V is TRBV6-5 and J is TRBJ1-1, with 7 nucleotides matching TRBD1. CDR1 is MNHEY, CDR2 SVGAGI, per germline. With 6 bases clipped from V and 4 bases from J, the junction kept 5 bases outside the gene matches. The CDR3 is 13 amino acids. The CDR3 reads CASSDRQGTEAFF. CDR3 nucleotide sequence: TGTGCCAGCAGCGACCGACAGGGCACTGAAGCTTTCTTT.